Below are 21 T cell receptor beta chains sequenced from a single sample in a study of blood T cell repertoires in COVID-19. Method: immunoSEQ multiplex PCR; TCRdb's copy keeps in-frame clones and lacks some. The sample has 250,000 to 300,000 clones, 80% to 90% seen once; the top ten hold 1.9%. Sequencing used PBMCs or T cells enriched from blood (not recorded which). The receptor source for this set is a woman aged 45-59 years who had recovered from COVID-19.

The chain employs TRBV10-3 and TRBJ1-1; 10 positions agree with TRBD1. Germline values: CDR1 ENHRY, CDR2 SYGVKD. V gave up 5 bases and J gave up 7 bases; unmatched junction bases: 13. The CDR3 totals 16 residues. The CDR3 DNA is TGTGCCATCAGTCGACAGGGGGCGATCTCGTCGGGTGAAGCTTTCTTT. Its protein product is CAISRQGAISSGEAFF.

This chain joins TRBV18 and TRBJ1-1; D gene uncertain. The CDR3 runs to 15 residues. Trimming pared 3 bases from V and 7 bases from J, leaving 18 bases between. From germline, CDR1 is KGHSH and CDR2 LQKENI. CDR3 coding DNA: TGTGCCAGCTCACCCTCAACCTCTCAGCGGGGTGAAGCTTTCTTT. This codes for CASSPSTSQRGEAFF.

V gene TRBV10-2 combines with J gene TRBJ1-6; a possible D gene is TRBD1 (5 bases). This CDR3 is 16 amino acids long. In germline, CDR1 is WSHSY, CDR2 SAAADI. V was pared by 2 bases and J by 8 bases, with 16 bases between. The CDR3 region has the DNA TGCGCCAGCAGTGAGACGGACATTGTTCTTCATTCACCCCTCCACTTT. Translation gives CASSETDIVLHSPLHF.

V and J are TRBV20-1 and TRBJ2-1; D gene ambiguous. V was clipped by 5 bases and J by 7 bases, with 6 bases between them. This CDR3 region has 10 residues. From germline, CDR1 is DFQATT and CDR2 SNEGSKA (reference sequence). The CDR3 region has the DNA TGCAGTGCTCCGTTAAATGAGCAGTTCTTC. Its translation is CSAPLNEQFF.

This clone was observed once. The V gene is TRBV4-1, the J gene TRBJ2-5; 8 bases are shared with TRBD1. V lost 4 bases, J lost 3 bases, and 4 bases stayed unmatched. This CDR3 has 14 residues. Looked up from germline, CDR1 is MGHRA and CDR2 is YSYEKL. CDR3 in amino acids: CASSLGQVKETQYF. The CDR3 nucleotides read TGCGCCAGCAGCCTGGGACAGGTGAAAGAGACCCAGTACTTC.

V and J are TRBV29-1 and TRBJ2-1, with D unresolved. Trimming took 3 bases from V and 9 from J, leaving 3 bases between them. The CDR3 runs 9 residues. Germline V gene sequence: CDR1 SQVTM, CDR2 ANQGSEA. DNA for the CDR3: TGCAGCGTTGAGCGTGAGCAGTTCTTC. This translates into CSVEREQFF.

This clone came up once. The V gene is TRBV29-1, the J gene TRBJ2-7, with 7 bases lining up with TRBD2. Germline trimming cut 6 bases from V and 0 bases from J; bases unmatched to any gene: 8. The CDR3 runs 14 residues. The germline gives CDR1 SQVTM, CDR2 ANQGSEA. The CDR3 DNA follows: TGCAGCGTGGCGTTTTCTAGCGGCTCCTACGAGCAGTACTTC. Its protein is CSVAFSSGSYEQYF.

The gene calls are TRBV3-1 (or the pseudogene TRBV3-2) and TRBJ2-7, with a possible D match to TRBD2 (6 bases). The CDR3 contains 14 residues. Trimming removed 3 bases at V and 4 bases at J, with 13 bases between. Germline CDR1 reads LGHDT; CDR2 reads YNNKEL (reference sequence). The CDR3 DNA reads as TGTGCCAGCAGCCAGGAAGCGGGTCTATACGAGCAGTACTTC. Translation gives CASSQEAGLYEQYF.

The chain recombines TRBV6-5 with TRBJ2-1; a possible D gene is TRBD1 (6 bases). In germline, CDR1 is MNHEY, CDR2 SVGAGI. Trimming stripped 0 bases from V and 6 bases from J, with 9 bases between. This CDR3 contains 14 residues. DNA for the CDR3: TGTGCCAGCAGTTACTCAAGGACAGTCAATGAGCAGTTCTTC. It yields the protein CASSYSRTVNEQFF.

This chain links TRBV5-1 with TRBJ2-3; weak D call: TRBD2 (6 bases). Germline values: CDR1 SGHRS, CDR2 YFSETQ. The CDR3 contains 15 residues. Deletions cut 0 bases from V and 1 base from J, with 9 bases between. Here the CDR3 reads CASSLVQRGTDTQYF. For the CDR3, the DNA is TGCGCCAGCAGCTTGGTACAGCGGGGCACAGATACGCAGTATTTT.

This CDR3 is CASSEGLGGYTF. For the CDR3, the DNA is TGTGCCAGCAGTGAGGGGCTTGGGGGCTACACCTTC. V usage is TRBV25-1 and J usage is TRBJ1-2, with D maybe TRBD1 (5 bases). CDR1 is MGHDK, CDR2 SYGVNS, per germline. There are 12 residues in the CDR3. V dropped 3 bases and J dropped 8 bases, with 10 bases sitting between them.

This rearrangement joins TRBV18 to TRBJ2-1; 8 bases fit TRBD1. Germline V gene sequence: CDR1 KGHSH, CDR2 LQKENI. The CDR3 is 12 residues long. Trimming cost V 4 bases and J 8 bases; bases outside gene matches: 1. CDR3 nucleotide sequence: TGTGCCAGCTCACAGACAGGGGATGAGCAGTTCTTC. This sequence encodes CASSQTGDEQFF.

This clone occurred once. V gene TRBV7-9 combines with J gene TRBJ2-3, with 15 bases identical to TRBD2. Germline V lookup: CDR1 SEHNR, CDR2 FQNEAQ (reference sequence). The junction had 7 bases not matched to a gene; V was cut back by 0 bases and J by 3 bases. This CDR3 is 19 amino acids long. CDR3 residues: CASSLALGLAGGLTDTQYF. As DNA, the CDR3 is TGTGCCAGCAGCTTAGCCCTGGGACTAGCGGGAGGTTTGACAGATACGCAGTATTTT. The whole variable domain, remainder taken from reference TRBV7-9 and TRBJ2-3, is DTGVSQNPRHKITKRGQNVTFRCDPISEHNRLYWYRQTLGQGPEFLTYFQNEAQLEKSRLLSDRFSAERPKGSFSTLEIQRTEQGDSAMYLCASSLALGLAGGLTDTQYFGPGTRLTVL.

Regarding this clone: The same CDR3 can be traced to other DNA sequences in this sample. The chain employs TRBV9 and TRBJ1-5; maybe TRBD1 (6 bases). CDR1 and CDR2 from the germline V gene are SGDLS and YYNGEE. Trimming removed 3 bases at V and 5 bases at J, with 9 bases between. This CDR3 is built from 13 residues. The CDR3: CASSEQGDQPQHF. CDR3 bases: TGTGCCAGCAGCGAACAGGGTGATCAGCCCCAGCATTTT.

The CDR3 reads CAWSVRGSYQPQHF. In DNA, the CDR3 is TGTGCCTGGAGTGTACGAGGGTCTTACCAGCCCCAGCATTTT. The genes are TRBV30 and TRBJ1-5; D is unclear. The V and J ends lost 0 bases and 7 bases respectively, with 13 bases between them. Per germline, CDR1 GTSNPN and CDR2 SVGIG (reference sequence). The CDR3 is 14 residues long.

The V gene is TRBV3-1 (or the pseudogene TRBV3-2), the J gene TRBJ2-3, with D perhaps TRBD2 (5 bases). The germline V gene has CDR1 LGHDT and CDR2 YNNKEL (reference sequence). The V end was cut by 0 bases, the J end by 0 bases, with 10 bases between. The length of the CDR3 is 16 residues. The CDR3 sequence is CASSQESGSSTDTQYF. The CDR3 DNA reads TGTGCCAGCAGCCAAGAAAGCGGTTCTAGCACAGATACGCAGTATTTT.

The chain carries TRBV5-4 and TRBJ2-1, with 8 bases lining up with TRBD2. Germline V gene lookup returns CDR1 SGHNT and CDR2 YYREEE (reference sequence). This CDR3 has 15 residues. J lost 10 bases, V lost 4 bases, and 13 bases had no gene match. For the CDR3, the DNA is TGTGCCAGCAGCGAACCCCGGGAGGGGGTCGAGGAGCAGTTCTTC. Translation gives CASSEPREGVEEQFF.

This chain joins TRBV19 and TRBJ2-7; 10 bases fit TRBD2. CDR1 LNHDA and CDR2 SQIVND come from the germline V gene (reference sequence). V lost 4 bases and J lost 4; bases outside the gene matches: 16. The CDR3 has 18 amino acids. DNA of the CDR3: TGTGCCAGTAGTACGACGACTCCCCTAGCGGGAGTAAGATACGAGCAGTACTTC. Translated: CASSTTTPLAGVRYEQYF.

This sequence joins TRBV2 and TRBJ1-4; D possibly corresponds to TRBD1 (6 bases). The V end was cut by 1 base, the J end by 8 bases, with 17 bases between. This CDR3 spans 16 amino acids. Germline CDR1 reads SNHLY; CDR2 reads FYNNEI. The DNA for the CDR3 is TGTGCCAGCAGTGAAGGAATACAGGGCCGGCAGGAAAAACTGTTTTTT. Its protein is CASSEGIQGRQEKLFF.

The rearrangement uses TRBV27 and TRBJ2-7; D is perhaps TRBD1 (6 bases). Trimming left V 5 bases short and J 5 bases short, with 13 bases between. The CDR3 is 13 residues long. Germline V gene lookup returns CDR1 MNHEY and CDR2 SMNVEV (reference sequence). As DNA, the CDR3 is TGTGCCAGCAGTCTAATACAGGGTAACGAGCAGTACTTC. Translating gives CASSLIQGNEQYF.

This chain links TRBV27 with TRBJ1-4; TRBD1 aligns across 9 bases. The CDR3 has 15 amino acids. Germline trimming cut 7 bases from V and 7 bases from J; bases unmatched to any gene: 10. From germline, CDR1 is MNHEY and CDR2 SMNVEV (reference sequence). The CDR3 sequence is CASKQTGGWGEKLFF. The CDR3 DNA reads as TGTGCCAGCAAACAAACAGGGGGCTGGGGTGAAAAACTGTTTTTT.